A selection of T cell receptor beta chains follows, all from one sample in a study of response to subunit inactivated influenza vaccine. In TCRdb, the RT-PCR reads were re-called with MiXCR into one record per CDR3 protein. The table shows approximately 530,000 distinct CDR3 sequences, with approximately 13% occurring only once. This specimen was PBMCs from blood, taken roughly 45 days after vaccination. The origin of the receptors is a man aged 50 or older who received an inactivated influenza vaccine. Both conserved end residues are part of each CDR3. The D gene is left open where the match is weak. Rows give clone size only sometimes, using once, few, many, or a class for an expanded clone.

>few|TRBV20-1|TRBD1|TRBJ1-1
TGCAGTGCTAGAGATCCCCTACAAACAGGGGGCACTGAAGCTTTCTTT
CSARDPLQTGGTEAFF
>many|TRBV24-1|TRBD2|TRBJ2-7
TGTGCCACCAGTGATTTGCACGGGGGGATCTACGAGCAGTACTTC
CATSDLHGGIYEQYF
>few|TRBV6-5|NA|TRBJ1-2
TGTGCCAGCAGTTACGGGCAGTCCCCCGCTAACTATGGCTACACCTTC
CASSYGQSPANYGYTF
>few|TRBV4-3|TRBD2|TRBJ2-3
TGCGCCAGCAGCCAAGGGGCTAGCGGGCTAGACACAGATACGCAGTATTTT
CASSQGASGLDTDTQYF
>few|TRBV15|TRBD1|TRBJ2-3
TGTGCCACCGGGATTGGACAGGCTAGCACAGATACGCAGTATTTT
CATGIGQASTDTQYF
>NA|TRBV21-1|NA|TRBJ1-4
TGTGCCAGCAGCAAAGTCGAGAAAAAGAATGAAAAACTGTTTTTT
CASSKVEKKNEKLFF
>few|TRBV5-1|TRBD1|TRBJ2-1
TGCGCCAGCAGCCCGGGACAGGGACGCTCCTACAATGAGCAGTTCTTC
CASSPGQGRSYNEQFF
>few|TRBV5-1|TRBD1|TRBJ2-5
TGCGCCAGCAGCTTCCGGACAGGGGAAGAGACCCAGTACTTC
CASSFRTGEETQYF
>NA|TRBV10-3|NA|TRBJ1-1
TGTGCCATCAGCGAAAATGGTCGACTTGGTGAAGCTTTCTTT
CAISENGRLGEAFF
>few|TRBV7-2|NA|TRBJ1-2
TGTGCCAGCAGCGTCGACAGGTCTTATGGCTACACCTTC
CASSVDRSYGYTF
>NA|TRBV20-1|NA|TRBJ1-1
TGCAGTGTCAGGTTGGACACTGAAGCTTTCTTT
CSVRLDTEAFF
>NA|TRBV7-2|NA|TRBJ2-3
TGTGCCAGCAGCTTTGGGGGCCCCACGGGTACGCAGTATTTT
CASSFGGPTGTQYF
>few|TRBV4-1|TRBD2|TRBJ2-3
TGCGCCAGCAGCCAGGTTCTAGCGGGGGGAACAGATACGCAGTATTTT
CASSQVLAGGTDTQYF
>NA|TRBV20-1|TRBD2|TRBJ2-2
TGCAGTGCTAGAACCCTAGCGGGAAACACCGGGGAGCTGTTTTTT
CSARTLAGNTGELFF
>few|TRBV20-1|NA|TRBJ1-6
TGCAGTGCTAGTCTTTCAGGGGTTAATTCACCCCTCCACTTT
CSASLSGVNSPLHF
>NA|TRBV20-1|NA|TRBJ1-2
TGCAGTGCTAGCTCAGTCGGTGGCGGGTATGGCTACACCTTC
CSASSVGGGYGYTF
>NA|TRBV6-1|NA|TRBJ2-1
TGTGCCAGCAGCCCCACAGGGTTCAATGAGCAGTTCTTC
CASSPTGFNEQFF
>few|TRBV4-3|TRBD2|TRBJ2-5
TGCGCCAGCAGCCTTCGGACTAGCGGGGGAGGGGGGCAAGAGACCCAGTACTTC
CASSLRTSGGGGQETQYF
>few|TRBV20-1|NA|TRBJ1-1
TGCAGTGCTACCCAAGGCAGGGTTTCTGAAGCTTTCTTT
CSATQGRVSEAFF
>NA|TRBV4-2|TRBD2|TRBJ2-3
TGTGCCAGCAGCCAAGATCCCCTAGCGGGGGCAGATACGCAGTATTTT
CASSQDPLAGADTQYF
>few|TRBV7-9|TRBD2|TRBJ2-7
TGTGCCAGCAGCTTCGGGACTAGCTTGGCGGAGCAGTACTTC
CASSFGTSLAEQYF
>few|TRBV20-1|NA|TRBJ1-6
TGCAGTGCTAGACCAGGGGAGAATTCACCCCTCCACTTT
CSARPGENSPLHF
>few|TRBV7-9|TRBD2|TRBJ2-1
TGTGCCAGCAGCTTACTAGCGGATTTTAATGAGCAGTTCTTC
CASSLLADFNEQFF
>few|TRBV6-2/TRBV6-3|TRBD1|TRBJ1-5
TGTGCCAGCAGTACCCCAAGGGCAGGGGGTGGACAGCCCCAGCATTTT
CASSTPRAGGGQPQHF
>few|TRBV11-1|NA|TRBJ2-5
TGTGCCAGCAGCTTAGGCCGGCGGATCCAAGAGACCCAGTACTTC
CASSLGRRIQETQYF
>few|TRBV4-3|TRBD1|TRBJ2-3
TGCGCCAGCAGTAAAGGGACAGGGGCCACAGATACGCAGTATTTT
CASSKGTGATDTQYF
>many|TRBV5-6|NA|TRBJ2-7
TGTGCCAGCAGCTTGGGAGGGACCGAGCAGTACTTC
CASSLGGTEQYF
>few|TRBV20-1|NA|TRBJ1-6
TGCAGTGCTAGAGGTCCGACGGACTCCTATAATTCACCCCTCCACTTT
CSARGPTDSYNSPLHF
>few|TRBV20-1|TRBD1|TRBJ2-2
TGCAGTGCTAGAGGGGACAGGGGGAACACCGGGGAGCTGTTTTTT
CSARGDRGNTGELFF
>many|TRBV6-2/TRBV6-3|TRBD1|TRBJ2-7
TGTGCCAGCAGTTATCCGACACAGGGGGAGGTGGTCTACGAGCAGTACTTC
CASSYPTQGEVVYEQYF
>NA|TRBV29-1|TRBD1|TRBJ1-1
TGCAGCGTTCGAACCGGGACAGCCACGAACACTGAAGCTTTCTTT
CSVRTGTATNTEAFF
>few|TRBV12-3/TRBV12-4|NA|TRBJ2-2
TGTGCCAGCAGTTTAGTTTTGTGGACCGAAAACACCGGGGAGCTGTTTTTT
CASSLVLWTENTGELFF
>many|TRBV4-3|TRBD2|TRBJ2-5
TGCGCCAGCAGCCAAGGTACTAGCGGGGGGCCAGAGACCCAGTACTTC
CASSQGTSGGPETQYF
>few|TRBV7-9|NA|TRBJ2-4
TGTGCCAGCAGCTCCTTGAGTATTCCGATTCAGTACTTC
CASSSLSIPIQYF
>NA|TRBV9|NA|TRBJ2-1
TGTGCCAGCAGCGCCGGTGGTAGCGGTTACAATGAGCAGTTCTTC
CASSAGGSGYNEQFF
>few|TRBV7-3|NA|TRBJ1-3
TGTGCCAGCAGCCCTGGCGGGGCTGGAAACACCATATATTTT
CASSPGGAGNTIYF
>NA|TRBV4-2|NA|TRBJ1-2
TGTGCCAGCAGCCAAGATCCACAGGGAACAACGAACTACACCTTC
CASSQDPQGTTNYTF
>NA|TRBV20-1|TRBD2|TRBJ2-5
TGCAGTGCTAAGGCAGCGGGAGTAGAGACCCAGTACTTC
CSAKAAGVETQYF
>few|TRBV7-2|TRBD2|TRBJ2-3
TGTGCCAGCAGTCAAATGGCTAGCGGGGGATCAGATACGCAGTATTTT
CASSQMASGGSDTQYF
>many|TRBV6-5|NA|TRBJ2-6
TGTGCCAGCAGTTATGAGATGGCTGGGGCCAACGTCCTGACTTTC
CASSYEMAGANVLTF
>NA|TRBV20-1|TRBD2|TRBJ2-3
TGCAGTGCTAGAGATCCCGAGACTAGCGGGACCGCAGATACGCAGTATTTT
CSARDPETSGTADTQYF
>once|TRBV6-2/TRBV6-3|TRBD2|TRBJ2-2
TGTGCCAGCTGGCTAGCGGGGAGGACCGGGGAGCTGTTTTTT
CASWLAGRTGELFF
>NA|TRBV20-1|TRBD2|TRBJ2-1
TGCTGTGCTACTCCCCAGGGACTAGCGGGAGATGAGCAGTTCTTC
CCATPQGLAGDEQFF
>few|TRBV15|TRBD1|TRBJ2-5
TGTGCCACCAGCAGAGACGGGACAGGGGGGGAGACCCAGTACTTC
CATSRDGTGGETQYF
>NA|TRBV7-2|NA|TRBJ1-2
TGTGCCAGCAGCGAGTCGGGACGGGAAAACTATGGCTACACCTTC
CASSESGRENYGYTF
>NA|TRBV7-2|NA|TRBJ2-5
TGTGCCAGCAGCTTAGCAGTGTCGGCGGCAGCCGCAGAGACCCAGTACTTC
CASSLAVSAAAAETQYF
>many|TRBV30|NA|TRBJ1-3
TGTGCCGGGCCTTTGACTGGAAACACCATATATTTT
CAGPLTGNTIYF
>few|TRBV7-9|NA|TRBJ1-3
TGTGCCAGCAGCCCCCGGCCCCGGCACGGAAACACCATATATTTT
CASSPRPRHGNTIYF
>many|TRBV29-1|TRBD2|TRBJ2-1
TGCAGCGTTGAGTTGAGGCTAGCGGGAGTTCACCAGCAGTTCTTC
CSVELRLAGVHQQFF
>few|TRBV7-2|NA|TRBJ2-7
TGTGCCAGCAGCTTTTCCGCGGCTGCGCTCTACGAGCAGTACTTC
CASSFSAAALYEQYF
>NA|TRBV9|TRBD2|TRBJ2-1
TGTGCCAGCAGCCCCACCGGCGGGAGTGGTAGTCCCAATGAGCAGTTCTTC
CASSPTGGSGSPNEQFF
>NA|TRBV29-1|TRBD1|TRBJ1-1
TGCAGCGTCCCGGGACAGGGGGGCCCTAAGAATGAAGCTTTCTTT
CSVPGQGGPKNEAFF
>NA|TRBV3-1|NA|TRBJ2-1
TGTGCCAGCAGGCGAGGACTTTACAATGAGCAGTTCTTC
CASRRGLYNEQFF
>NA|TRBV6-1|NA|TRBJ2-1
TGTGCCAGCAGTGAAGGCCACCGGCGGGACAATGAGCAGTTCTTC
CASSEGHRRDNEQFF
>NA|TRBV19|TRBD1|TRBJ1-4
TGTGCCAGTAGTACTTGGACAGGAAATGAAAAACTGTTTTTT
CASSTWTGNEKLFF
>many|TRBV7-2|NA|TRBJ2-1
TGTGCCAGCAGCCGGACCGCACAAGGGTCCTACAATGAGCAGTTCTTC
CASSRTAQGSYNEQFF
>NA|TRBV29-1|NA|TRBJ2-3
TGCAGCGTTGAAGGGGGGCGCAGAGATACGCAGTATTTT
CSVEGGRRDTQYF